This passage covers 14 T cell receptor beta chains from one sample sequenced in a study of T cell changes during pregnancy in multiple sclerosis. The data were produced by immunoSEQ multiplex PCR, yet TCRdb's version contains in-frame clones alone and is incomplete. In the table there are roughly 93,000 clones, under 95% of which are singletons. The sample consisted of peripheral blood, taken before pregnancy. These receptors all come from a female donor with multiple sclerosis, enrolled in a pregnancy study.

The chain employs TRBV18 and TRBJ2-7, with TRBD2 identical over 9 bases. There are 17 residues in the CDR3. CDR1 and CDR2 (germline): KGHSH, LQKENI. The J segment lost 0 bases and the V segment lost 3 bases, leaving 9 bases of the junction unmatched. The CDR3 DNA reads as TGTGCCAGCTCACCTCGGCTAGCGGGACTACTCTCCTACGAGCAGTACTTC. It specifies CASSPRLAGLLSYEQYF.

The rearrangement joins TRBV28 to TRBJ2-3; D possibly corresponds to TRBD2 (6 bases). The CDR3 loop spans 16 amino acids. V was clipped by 5 bases and J by 0 bases, with 15 bases between them. Germline V gives CDR1 MDHEN, CDR2 SYDVKM. CDR3 loop: CASSGRVAVSTDTQYF. The CDR3 DNA reads TGTGCCAGCAGTGGGCGCGTAGCGGTTAGCACAGATACGCAGTATTTT. The variable domain in full, with the rest retrieved from reference TRBV28 and TRBJ2-3, is DVKVTQSSRYLVKRTGEKVFLECVQDMDHENMFWYRQDPGLGLRLIYFSYDVKMKEKGDIPEGYSVSREKKERFSLILESASTNQTSMYLCASSGRVAVSTDTQYFGPGTRLTVL.

This sequence joins TRBV7-9 and TRBJ2-5, with TRBD1 as a possible D gene (5 bases). V dropped 5 bases and J dropped 2 bases, with 15 bases sitting between them. CDR3 length: 15 amino acids. CDR1 SEHNR and CDR2 FQNEAQ come from the germline V gene (reference sequence). The CDR3 sequence: CASSRNLGAQETQYF. CDR3 DNA: TGTGCCAGCAGCCGTAATCTAGGGGCTCAAGAGACCCAGTACTTC. Supplemented by reference TRBV7-9 and TRBJ2-5, the full variable domain reads DTGVSQNPRHKITKRGQNVTFRCDPISEHNRLYWYRQTLGQGPEFLTYFQNEAQLEKSRLLSDRFSAERPKGSFSTLEIQRTEQGDSAMYLCASSRNLGAQETQYFGPGTRLLVL.

The V call is TRBV28, the J call TRBJ2-5; 9 bases align to TRBD1. V trimming: 5 bases; J trimming: 4 bases; junction bases outside the gene matches: 5. The CDR3 loop spans 14 amino acids. The germline V gene encodes CDR1 MDHEN and CDR2 SYDVKM. The CDR3 reads CASSQRTGVETQYF. The CDR3 DNA sequence: TGTGCCAGCAGTCAACGGACAGGGGTAGAGACCCAGTACTTC. The full variable domain, rest sourced from reference TRBV28 and TRBJ2-5, is DVKVTQSSRYLVKRTGEKVFLECVQDMDHENMFWYRQDPGLGLRLIYFSYDVKMKEKGDIPEGYSVSREKKERFSLILESASTNQTSMYLCASSQRTGVETQYFGPGTRLLVL.

CDR3 loop: CASSPRETGELFF. CDR3 DNA sequence: TGTGCCAGCAGCCCCCGAGAAACCGGGGAGCTGTTTTTT. The chain combines TRBV11-3 with TRBJ2-2; D unresolved. CDR1 is SGHNT and CDR2 is YENEEA in the germline V gene. V lost 5 bases, J lost 5 bases, and 9 bases lay in between. The CDR3 totals 13 residues.

This clone was observed a handful of times. The chain couples TRBV10-3 to TRBJ2-1; 10 bases align to TRBD2. CDR3 length: 14 amino acids. Germline V gives CDR1 ENHRY, CDR2 SYGVKD. J lost 6 bases, V lost 8 bases, and 7 bases had no gene match. CDR3 loop: CAIGGAGGLNEQFF. CDR3 nucleotide sequence: TGTGCCATCGGAGGAGCGGGGGGGCTCAATGAGCAGTTCTTC.

CDR3 sequence: CASSYSGTGGNTIYF. The CDR3 nucleotides are TGTGCCAGCAGTTACTCGGGGACAGGGGGAAACACCATATATTTT. This chain connects TRBV6-6 to TRBJ1-3; 9 nucleotides line up with TRBD1. The trim removed 0 bases at V and 4 bases at J, leaving 1 base unmatched. The germline V gene has CDR1 MNHNY and CDR2 SVGAGI (reference sequence). This CDR3 has 15 amino acids.

The J gene is TRBJ1-2, the V gene TRBV4-3; 7 nucleotides line up with TRBD1. This CDR3 contains 13 residues. With 4 bases clipped from V and 6 bases from J, the junction kept 5 bases outside the gene matches. CDR1 and CDR2 from the germline V gene are LGHNA and YSLEER. Here the CDR3 reads CASSPTGVDGYTF. The CDR3 bases are TGCGCCAGCAGCCCCACAGGGGTGGATGGCTACACCTTC.

Regarding this clone: No conserved phenylalanine or tryptophan is present at the end of the CDR3, so a read error is the likely explanation. The DNA is omitted, as the CDR3 cannot be located on it reliably, and the CDR3 follows TCRdb's listing. The chain recombines TRBV28 with TRBJ2-3; the table gives TRBD2 as D, unverified against the DNA. The CDR3 sequence runs 10 residues, both termini included. CDR1 MDHEN and CDR2 SYDVKM come from the germline V gene. The CDR3 here is CASGLRRLEL.

The CDR3 reads CASSSSGGVYNEQFF. CDR3 in DNA: TGTGCCAGCAGCTCGAGCGGGGGGGTTTACAATGAGCAGTTCTTC. V is TRBV7-8 and J is TRBJ2-1; 10 bases are a match to TRBD2. Germline V CDR1 and CDR2: SGHVS, FQNEAQ. CDR3 length equals 15 residues. The V segment lost 4 bases and the J segment 4 bases; nucleotides outside the gene matches: 4.

The CDR3 region has the DNA TGTGCCAGCAGCTTAGGAGGTTCTAACTATGGCTACACCTTC. Encoded protein: CASSLGGSNYGYTF. This sequence joins TRBV7-8 and TRBJ1-2, with D unresolved. This CDR3 has 14 amino acids. With 1 base removed from V and 0 bases from J, the gap between germline ends came to 6 bases. Germline V gene data show CDR1 as SGHVS and CDR2 as FQNEAQ. The full variable domain, completed using reference TRBV7-8 and TRBJ1-2, is GAGVSQSPRYKVAKRGQDVALRCDPISGHVSLFWYQQALGQGPEFLTYFQNEAQLDKSGLPSDRFFAERPEGSVSTLKIQRTQQEDSAVYLCASSLGGSNYGYTFGSGTRLTVV.

V and J are TRBV6-1 and TRBJ1-2; D is possibly TRBD1 (5 bases). Germline V gene data show CDR1 as MNHNS and CDR2 as SASEGT. This CDR3 spans 13 amino acids. Trimming removed 4 bases from V and 4 bases from J, with 10 bases in between. The CDR3 is CASSVQGRYGYTF. CDR3 DNA sequence: TGTGCCAGCAGTGTTCAGGGTCGCTATGGCTACACCTTC.

The J gene is TRBJ2-5, the V gene TRBV27, with 10 bases fitting TRBD2. The CDR3 totals 16 residues. V gave up 3 bases and J gave up 7 bases; unmatched junction bases: 11. Per the germline V gene, CDR1 is MNHEY and CDR2 is SMNVEV (reference sequence). CDR3 sequence: CASSFTTSGPPRTQYF. The CDR3, as DNA: TGTGCCAGCAGTTTTACGACTAGCGGGCCACCGAGGACCCAGTACTTC.

The rearrangement joins TRBV11-1 to TRBJ1-1; 7 bases are shared with TRBD1. V lost 1 base, J lost 0 bases, and 2 bases stayed unmatched. CDR3 length: 15 residues. Germline CDR1 is SGHAT and CDR2 is FQDESV (reference sequence). CDR3 amino acids: CASSLGDRMNTEAFF. The CDR3 DNA is TGTGCCAGCAGCTTAGGGGACAGAATGAACACTGAAGCTTTCTTT.